The 19 T cell receptor beta chains listed next were all sequenced from one sample in a study of OX40 agonist ivuxolimab in advanced cancers. Some clones are missing from TCRdb's copy, which holds only in-frame ones; the method was immunoSEQ multiplex PCR. The profile covers approximately 26,000 clones, with 83% appearing a single time and more than 10% taken by the ten largest. The input for sequencing was CD4+ or CD8+ T cells sorted from blood, taken in a trial of the OX40 agonist ivuxolimab. The receptor source for this set is an adult with an advanced solid tumor such as melanoma, head and neck, liver or kidney cancer.

The rearrangement links TRBV5-6 to TRBJ1-2; TRBD1 aligns across 12 bases. CDR1 is SGHDT and CDR2 is YYEEEE in the germline V gene. The CDR3 runs to 14 residues. After removal of 3 bases from V and 6 bases from J, the junction contained 3 bases not matched to a gene. For the CDR3, the DNA is TGTGCCAGCAGCTGGGACAGGGGGCCTCATGGCTACACCTTC. Amino acids: CASSWDRGPHGYTF.

This clone was counted a single time. The chain has TRBV7-9 and TRBJ2-1; D remains ambiguous. Deletions cut 2 bases from V and 6 bases from J, with 2 bases between. Germline V CDR1 and CDR2: SEHNR, FQNEAQ (reference sequence). This CDR3 is 11 amino acids long. The DNA of the CDR3 is TGTGCCAGCAGCTTATCCAATGAGCAGTTCTTC. Protein: CASSLSNEQFF.

This clone was seen just once. The chain recombines TRBV9 with TRBJ2-3, with 12 bases fitting TRBD2. Germline V lookup: CDR1 SGDLS, CDR2 YYNGEE. This CDR3 region has 16 residues. The ends lost 3 bases at V and 4 bases at J; junction bases unmatched: 6. The CDR3 nucleotides are TGTGCCAGCAGCGGCCGACTAGCGGGGGTGGCAGATACGCAGTATTTT. Translated, it gives CASSGRLAGVADTQYF. The variable domain in full, with the rest retrieved from reference TRBV9 and TRBJ2-3, is DSGVTQTPKHLITATGQRVTLRCSPRSGDLSVYWYQQSLDQGLQFLIQYYNGEERAKGNILERFSAQQFPDLHSELNLSSLELGDSALYFCASSGRLAGVADTQYFGPGTRLTVL.

CDR3: CASSIRGVSTDTQYF. In DNA form, the CDR3 reads TGTGCCAGTAGTATTAGGGGGGTGAGCACAGATACGCAGTATTTT. The rearrangement uses TRBV19 and TRBJ2-3; D might be TRBD1 or TRBD2, each matching 6 bases. Trimming stripped 3 bases from V and 0 bases from J, with 10 bases between. The CDR3 is made up of 15 amino acids. CDR1 is LNHDA and CDR2 is SQIVND in the germline V gene (reference sequence).

The chain couples TRBV2 to TRBJ1-2; D remains unclear. Germline V lookup: CDR1 SNHLY, CDR2 FYNNEI. The CDR3 has 13 amino acids. Trimming stripped 7 bases from V and 3 bases from J, with 12 bases between. The CDR3 region is CASTMRHHYGYTF. As DNA, the CDR3 is TGTGCCAGCACCATGAGGCACCACTATGGCTACACCTTC.

This clone occurred a few times. The chain joins TRBV11-2 to TRBJ2-5; D ambiguous. CDR3 size: 15 residues. V lost 5 bases, J lost 3 bases, and 16 bases lay in between. Per germline, CDR1 SGHAT and CDR2 FQNNGV. CDR3 region: CASSNGRNQEETQYF. The DNA for the CDR3 is TGTGCCAGCAGCAACGGACGCAATCAAGAAGAGACCCAGTACTTC.

The chain links TRBV19 to TRBJ2-3; D is undetermined. The germline V gene has CDR1 LNHDA and CDR2 SQIVND (reference sequence). There are 14 residues in the CDR3. V lost 9 bases, J lost 0 bases, and 13 bases lay in between. The CDR3 loop is CASGTRASTDTQYF. The CDR3 DNA sequence: TGTGCCAGCGGCACAAGGGCAAGCACAGATACGCAGTATTTT.

This clone has only one observation. J is TRBJ2-5 and V is TRBV5-1; unclear D gene. Trimming removed 2 bases from V and 2 bases from J, with 7 bases in between. The germline gives CDR1 SGHRS, CDR2 YFSETQ. The CDR3 consists of 13 residues. The CDR3 bases are TGCGCCAGCAGCTTCCGGGCTCAAGAGACCCAGTACTTC. This encodes CASSFRAQETQYF.

In its sample, this clone was seen once. The chain couples TRBV27 to TRBJ1-4; 8 bases map to TRBD1. The CDR3 sequence is 16 residues long. From germline, CDR1 is MNHEY and CDR2 SMNVEV (reference sequence). V lost 7 bases and J lost 6; bases outside the gene matches: 13. The CDR3 nucleotides read TGTGCCAGCATCCTCCCCCCCAGGGGGCTACATGAAAAACTGTTTTTT. It yields the protein CASILPPRGLHEKLFF.

The chain carries TRBV5-5 and TRBJ1-4; 11 bases align to TRBD1. CDR1 and CDR2 (germline): SGHKS, YYEKEE (reference sequence). The CDR3 spans 16 residues. Losses at the gene ends were 4 bases for V and 8 bases for J; bases not matched to a gene: 10. CDR3 residues: CASSLLGQGAGEKLFF. CDR3 sequence (DNA): TGTGCCAGCAGCCTCCTAGGACAGGGGGCGGGGGAAAAACTGTTTTTT.

V and J are TRBV5-1 and TRBJ2-7; TRBD1 matches 9 bases. Looked up from germline, CDR1 is SGHRS and CDR2 is YFSETQ. This CDR3 spans 14 amino acids. Losses at the gene ends were 1 base for V and 2 bases for J; bases not matched to a gene: 1. The CDR3 DNA follows: TGCGCCAGCAGCTTGACAGGGGGCCCCTACGAGCAGTACTTC. This codes for CASSLTGGPYEQYF.

V and J are TRBV18 and TRBJ1-1; D gene unclear. Looked up from germline, CDR1 is KGHSH and CDR2 is LQKENI. V dropped 3 bases and J dropped 3 bases, with 17 bases sitting between them. This CDR3 comprises 16 residues. CDR3 sequence reads: CASSPPPWALDTEAFF. CDR3 nucleotide sequence: TGTGCCAGCTCACCGCCCCCATGGGCCTTAGACACTGAAGCTTTCTTT.

The sample holds a few counts of this clone. Other DNA sequences of this sample code for an identical CDR3. The V call is TRBV7-2, the J call TRBJ1-5, with D unclear. Trimming took 3 bases from V and 2 from J, leaving 5 bases between them. The CDR3 is made up of 13 amino acids. Per germline, CDR1 SGHTA and CDR2 FQGNSA. The chain's CDR3 is CASSLWGNQPQHF. In DNA, the CDR3 is TGTGCCAGCAGCTTGTGGGGCAATCAGCCCCAGCATTTT.

J is TRBJ1-2 and V is TRBV6-1, with 9 bases lining up with TRBD1. The CDR3 is made up of 14 amino acids. Looked up from germline, CDR1 is MNHNS and CDR2 is SASEGT. The V and J ends lost 7 bases and 8 bases, in that order; junction bases with no gene match: 11. The CDR3 coding sequence is TGTGCCAGCACGAAAACAGGGGGCGCAGGGGGCTACACCTTC. Encoded protein: CASTKTGGAGGYTF.

The chain combines TRBV28 with TRBJ1-2, with 9 bases matching TRBD1. V shed 2 bases, J shed 7 bases, and the junction held 2 bases outside the gene matches. Germline CDR1 and CDR2: MDHEN and SYDVKM. The CDR3 consists of 13 residues. Written as DNA, the CDR3 is TGTGCCAGCAGTTTAACAGGGGGCTTTGGCTACACCTTC. It specifies CASSLTGGFGYTF.

This chain joins TRBV27 and TRBJ1-1; TRBD1 might be the D (5 bases). Per the germline V gene, CDR1 is MNHEY and CDR2 is SMNVEV (reference sequence). This CDR3 comprises 13 residues. V was shortened by 5 bases and J by 1 base, with 8 bases between the two germline ends. The CDR3 is CASSGHQNTEAFF. In nucleotides, the CDR3 is TGTGCCAGCAGTGGACATCAGAACACTGAAGCTTTCTTT.

The chain combines TRBV6-4 with TRBJ1-2, with 8 bases matching TRBD1. The CDR3 has 15 amino acids. The germline gives CDR1 MRHNA, CDR2 SNTAGT. V dropped 2 bases and J dropped 6; count of bases not matched to a gene: 8. CDR3 in amino acids: CASSDTPGGGHGYTF. The CDR3 nucleotides are TGTGCCAGCAGTGACACCCCAGGGGGCGGACATGGCTACACCTTC.

This clone is a singleton in its sample. This chain uses TRBV27 with TRBJ1-5; D gene ambiguous. V was clipped by 5 bases and J by 4 bases, with 18 bases between them. The CDR3 extends over 16 amino acids. CDR1 and CDR2 (germline): MNHEY, SMNVEV (reference sequence). The CDR3 nucleotides read TGTGCCAGCAGTCCGATATGGATGGAGAGAAATCAGCCCCAGCATTTT. Translated, it gives CASSPIWMERNQPQHF.

CDR3 DNA: TGTGCCAGCTACGACCGGCGGGGAGATACGCAGTATTTT. Protein product: CASYDRRGDTQYF. The chain has TRBV2 and TRBJ2-3, with D possibly being TRBD2 (6 bases). Trimming removed 8 bases from V and 5 bases from J, with 14 bases in between. The length of the CDR3 is 13 residues. Looked up from germline, CDR1 is SNHLY and CDR2 is FYNNEI.